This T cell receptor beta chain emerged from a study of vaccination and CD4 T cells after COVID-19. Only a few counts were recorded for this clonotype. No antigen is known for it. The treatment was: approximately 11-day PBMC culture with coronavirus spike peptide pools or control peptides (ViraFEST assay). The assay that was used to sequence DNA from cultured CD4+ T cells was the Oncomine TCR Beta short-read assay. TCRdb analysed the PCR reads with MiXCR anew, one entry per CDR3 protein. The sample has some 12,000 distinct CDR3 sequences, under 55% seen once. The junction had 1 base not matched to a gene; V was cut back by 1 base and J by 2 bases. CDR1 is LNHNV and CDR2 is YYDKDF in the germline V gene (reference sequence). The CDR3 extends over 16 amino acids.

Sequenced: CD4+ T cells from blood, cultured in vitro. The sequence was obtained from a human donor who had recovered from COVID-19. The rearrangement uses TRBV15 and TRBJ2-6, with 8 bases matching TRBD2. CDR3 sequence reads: CATSRGAGAGANVLTF. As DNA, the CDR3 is TGTGCCACCAGCAGAGGAGCGGGAGCTGGGGCCAACGTCCTGACTTTC.